Listed below are T cell receptor beta chains from one sample, sequenced in a study of neurological immune-mediated disorders. TCRdb recomputed calls from the 5' RACE reads with MiXCR, one row per CDR3 protein. Seen here are around 30,000 distinct CDR3 sequences, around 16% observed once, and the top ten hold 4.5% to 5%. Sequenced material: CD4+ T cells from blood. The receptors stem from a female donor with HTLV-1-associated myelopathy (HAM/TSP). Each CDR3 is given with its conserved first and last residue. The D gene is left open where the match is weak. Not all rows give a size; the values are once, few, many and, for expanded clones, a class.

v_gene	abundance	j_gene	d_gene	CDR3aa	CDR3nt
TRBV7-9	many	TRBJ2-3	TRBD2	CASSLILAGGVTVREYF	TGTGCCAGCAGCTTAATTCTAGCGGGAGGTGTGACAGTTCGGGAGTATTTT
TRBV5-4	many	TRBJ2-7	TRBD2	CASSPRTSGGAHEQYF	TGTGCCAGCAGCCCCCGGACTAGCGGGGGGGCGCACGAGCAGTACTTC
TRBV25-1	many	TRBJ2-5	NA	CASRREGVQTQYF	TGTGCCAGCAGGAGGGAGGGGGTACAGACCCAGTACTTC
TRBV5-1	many	TRBJ2-3	TRBD2	CASSSTSGSRDTQYF	TGCGCCAGCAGCTCCACTAGCGGGTCGAGGGATACGCAGTATTTT
TRBV21-1	many	TRBJ2-7	NA	CASSKRVGQGDTGTRVSYEQYF	TGTGCCAGCAGCAAAAGGGTGGGGCAGGGGGATACCGGGACTAGGGTTTCCTACGAGCAGTACTTC
TRBV29-1	many	TRBJ2-3	TRBD2	CSVELAGADTQYF	TGCAGCGTTGAATTAGCGGGGGCAGATACGCAGTATTTT
TRBV7-9	many	TRBJ1-1	NA	CASSPSGGTEAFF	TGTGCCAGCAGCCCAAGTGGGGGCACTGAAGCTTTCTTT
TRBV10-3	NA	TRBJ2-5	TRBD1	CAISEGQGQGTQYF	TGTGCCATCAGTGAGGGACAGGGTCAAGGGACCCAGTACTTC
TRBV5-1	many	TRBJ2-7	NA	CASSLKVSDGSTYEQYF	TGCGCCAGCAGCTTGAAGGTTTCAGACGGTTCCACCTACGAGCAGTACTTC
TRBV7-2	many	TRBJ2-6	TRBD1	CAIDRAGANVLTF	TGTGCCATAGACAGGGCTGGGGCCAACGTCCTGACTTTC
TRBV10-3	many	TRBJ2-7	TRBD1	CAVGEGQGSNEQYF	TGTGCCGTTGGGGAGGGACAGGGCAGCAACGAGCAGTACTTC
TRBV28	NA	TRBJ2-5	NA	CARSFPTWVQETQYF	TGTGCCAGAAGTTTTCCTACATGGGTCCAGGAGACCCAGTACTTC
TRBV30	many	TRBJ1-5	NA	CAWSVRHLGGPQHF	TGTGCCTGGAGTGTACGACACCTCGGCGGTCCCCAGCATTTT
TRBV5-1	many	TRBJ2-5	NA	CASYTGTRRETQYF	TGCGCCAGCTACACCGGGACCCGCCGGGAGACCCAGTACTTC
TRBV20-1	many	TRBJ1-4	NA	CSTSNRARRATNEKLFF	TGCAGTACATCCAACCGGGCTCGACGGGCAACTAATGAAAAACTGTTTTTT
TRBV5-5	NA	TRBJ2-7	NA	CASSPHSINPGIKQYF	TGTGCCAGCAGCCCGCACTCCATAAATCCTGGGATCAAGCAGTACTTC
TRBV5-1	few	TRBJ2-7	TRBD1	CASSSGQGALNYEQYF	TGCGCCAGCAGCTCGGGACAGGGGGCTTTGAACTACGAGCAGTACTTC
TRBV5-1	many	TRBJ2-6	NA	CASGGSGANVLTF	TGCGCCAGCGGAGGCTCTGGGGCCAACGTCCTGACTTTC
TRBV20-1	many	TRBJ2-1	TRBD2	CSARDGRGVYNEQFF	TGCAGTGCTAGAGATGGACGGGGGGTATACAATGAGCAGTTCTTC
TRBV28	many	TRBJ2-2	NA	CASSLGGHGELFF	TGTGCCAGCAGTTTAGGGGGCCACGGGGAGCTGTTTTTT
TRBV5-1	many	TRBJ1-1	NA	CASSRGQNTEAFF	TGCGCCAGCAGCCGAGGACAGAACACTGAAGCTTTCTTT
TRBV5-1	many	TRBJ2-3	TRBD1	CASSPGTATDTQYF	TGCGCCAGCAGTCCCGGGACAGCCACAGATACGCAGTATTTT
TRBV5-1	many	TRBJ1-1	TRBD1	CASSLMTGASNTEAFF	TGCGCCAGCAGCCTAATGACAGGGGCATCGAACACTGAAGCTTTCTTT
TRBV2	many	TRBJ2-3	NA	CASKDSTDTQYF	TGTGCCAGCAAGGACAGCACAGATACGCAGTATTTT
TRBV9	many	TRBJ2-6	NA	CASSVPSGRSVSSGANVLTF	TGTGCCAGCAGCGTCCCCTCTGGACGGAGCGTAAGCTCTGGGGCCAACGTCCTGACTTTC
TRBV7-2	many	TRBJ1-4	TRBD1	CASRDRGWEKLFF	TGTGCCAGCCGGGACAGGGGGTGGGAAAAACTGTTTTTT
TRBV11-3	many	TRBJ2-2	NA	CASSTGTTTGELFF	TGTGCCAGCAGCACCGGGACAACTACCGGGGAGCTGTTTTTT